These 16 T cell receptor beta chains were sequenced from one sample in a study of CD8+CD57+ T cells in acquired aplastic anemia. It was patients with CD8+CD57+ cell expansion by flow cytometry who were chosen for sequencing. Template material for TCR beta VDJ and CDR3 profiling consisted of genomic DNA. From the reads, TCRdb called clonotypes with MiXCR, one entry per CDR3 protein. Among 450,000 to 600,000 distinct CDR3 sequences listed, around 33% were seen once. Material: sorted CD4+, CD8+, or CD8+CD57+ T cells (not recorded which) from PBMCs. These receptors originate from a human donor with aplastic anemia.

This clonotype appeared many times. CDR3 protein: CSVLSGRAEETQYF. The CDR3 nucleotides are TGCAGCGTCTTAAGCGGGAGGGCCGAGGAGACCCAGTACTTC. The chain joins TRBV29-1 to TRBJ2-5; 10 positions agree with TRBD2. Trimming cost V 6 bases and J 5 bases; bases outside gene matches: 9. Germline CDR1 SQVTM, CDR2 ANQGSEA. This CDR3 is built from 14 residues.

Ten or more counts support this clonotype. The chain joins TRBV19 to TRBJ2-2; 11 nucleotides line up with TRBD1. Germline V gene lookup returns CDR1 LNHDA and CDR2 SQIVND (reference sequence). The CDR3 is made up of 14 amino acids. With V trimmed by 9 bases and J by 3 bases, 3 bases remained unmatched. Written as DNA, the CDR3 is TGTGCCAGCCGGGACAGGGGGGACACCGGGGAGCTGTTTTTT. Its translation is CASRDRGDTGELFF.

This clonotype was counted at least ten times. The J gene is TRBJ2-1, the V gene TRBV15; 8 bases align to TRBD2. V lost 0 bases, J lost 7 bases, and 2 bases stayed unmatched. Germline V gene lookup returns CDR1 LNHNV and CDR2 YYDKDF (reference sequence). This CDR3 has 14 amino acids. The chain's CDR3 is CATSRETSGNEQFF. The CDR3 DNA follows: TGTGCCACCAGCAGAGAAACTAGCGGAAATGAGCAGTTCTTC.

V and J are TRBV6-1 and TRBJ1-3, with 8 bases that match TRBD1. Germline V gene lookup returns CDR1 MNHNS and CDR2 SASEGT. V trimming: 6 bases; J trimming: 0 bases; junction bases outside the gene matches: 4. The CDR3 runs to 15 residues. CDR3 sequence (DNA): TGTGCCAGCAGAGGGGACAGGAGCTCTGGAAACACCATATATTTT. This gives the protein CASRGDRSSGNTIYF.

In this sample, this clonotype turned up many times. J is TRBJ2-7 and V is TRBV20-1, with 11 nucleotides matching TRBD2. Trimming at V came to 5 bases and at J to 4 bases, leaving 7 bases not matched to a gene. This CDR3 is built from 14 residues. Germline CDR1 DFQATT, CDR2 SNEGSKA (reference sequence). The CDR3 bases are TGCAGTGCTCCCCCTAGCGGGAGGTTATACGAGCAGTACTTC. Encoded protein: CSAPPSGRLYEQYF.

About this clonotype: A much larger clone lies one base from this, so it may be a read error. This sequence joins TRBV15 and TRBJ2-1; TRBD2 is a possible D gene (7 bases). Trimming removed 9 bases from V and 5 bases from J, with 20 bases in between. Germline assignment: CDR1 LNHNV and CDR2 YYDKDF (reference sequence). The CDR3 sequence is 15 residues long. The DNA for the CDR3 is TGTGCCACAGACCGGGGGGCCGAATACCACAATGAGCAGTTCTTC. Amino acids: CATDRGAEYHNEQFF.

Worth noting for this clonotype: This sequence may be a read error, since a much larger clone differs from it by one base. The chain couples TRBV7-9 to TRBJ2-7; 9 positions match TRBD2. The germline V gene encodes CDR1 SEHNR and CDR2 FQNEAQ (reference sequence). The CDR3 totals 14 residues. The CDR3 region is CASSLSSGILEQCF. Here the CDR3 DNA reads TGTGCCAGCAGCTTGTCTAGCGGGATCCTCGAGCAGTGCTTC.

The genes are TRBV6-2 or TRBV6-3 and TRBJ2-5; the match to TRBD2 covers 8 bases. Per the germline V gene, CDR1 is MNHEY and CDR2 is SVGEGT. There are 13 residues in the CDR3. The junction had 5 bases not matched to a gene; V was cut back by 6 bases and J by 5 bases. CDR3 coding DNA: TGTGCCAGCAGCCCCGGGGGGGTTGAGACCCAGTACTTC. Amino acids: CASSPGGVETQYF.

The chain has TRBV25-1 and TRBJ2-1, with a tentative D call TRBD1 (5 bases). The V end lost 6 bases, the J end lost 9 bases, and 18 bases lay between the germline ends. This CDR3 contains 14 residues. Germline loops: CDR1 MGHDK, CDR2 SYGVNS. For the CDR3, the DNA is TGTGCCAGCAGCTTAGTTCTGGGGCCCCTTGAGCAGTTCTTC. The encoded protein is CASSLVLGPLEQFF.

This clonotype was observed a handful of times. This sequence joins TRBV9 and TRBJ2-7; 11 bases are a match to TRBD2. Germline CDR1 is SGDLS and CDR2 is YYNGEE. Trimming took 3 bases from V and 6 from J; bases not matched to a gene: 8. This CDR3 spans 15 amino acids. The CDR3: CASSAYSGGGGEQYF. The CDR3 DNA reads TGTGCCAGCAGCGCATATAGCGGGGGGGGCGGCGAGCAGTACTTC.

The sample holds a few counts of this clonotype. J is TRBJ2-3 and V is TRBV7-2; D call uncertain. V lost 1 base and J lost 0, with 5 bases in between. CDR1 SGHTA and CDR2 FQGNSA come from the germline V gene. The CDR3 runs 14 residues. The CDR3 coding sequence is TGTGCCAGCAGCTTAGTGCCTAGCACAGATACGCAGTATTTT. This sequence encodes CASSLVPSTDTQYF.

This clonotype was recorded a few times. This chain joins TRBV4-3 and TRBJ2-5, with D tentatively TRBD2 (5 bases). This CDR3 comprises 15 residues. Trimming cost V 0 bases and J 7 bases, with 15 bases left between them. Germline V lookup: CDR1 LGHNA, CDR2 YSLEER. The CDR3 DNA sequence: TGCGCCAGCAGCCAAGACGGGGATAGTCTGGGGACCCAGTACTTC. Translating gives CASSQDGDSLGTQYF.

The V and J genes are TRBV6-1 and TRBJ2-5; D is undetermined. The CDR3 covers 13 residues. Trimming pared 5 bases from V and 0 bases from J, leaving 7 bases between. Germline V gene lookup returns CDR1 MNHNS and CDR2 SASEGT. DNA of the CDR3: TGTGCCAGCAGTAACGGATACCAAGAGACCCAGTACTTC. This codes for CASSNGYQETQYF.

This clonotype was observed a few times. This sequence joins TRBV5-1 and TRBJ2-4, with 8 bases fitting TRBD2. Germline CDR1 is SGHRS and CDR2 is YFSETQ. The length of the CDR3 is 14 residues. With V trimmed by 7 bases and J by 8 bases, 11 bases remained unmatched. Here the CDR3 reads CASAYGGETDIQYF. The CDR3 coding sequence is TGCGCCAGCGCTTACGGGGGGGAAACTGACATTCAGTACTTC.

To note about this clonotype: Possible read error: a much larger clone is one base away. The chain employs TRBV29-1 and TRBJ1-1; D not resolved. Between the trimmed V and J ends, which lost 7 bases and 3 bases, there was a span of 9 bases. The CDR3 extends over 11 amino acids. CDR1 and CDR2 (germline): SQVTM, ANQGSEA. Written as DNA, the CDR3 is TGCAGCGGTGTCAAGGACACTGAAGCTTTCTTT. This translates into CSGVKDTEAFF.

At least ten counts were recorded for this clonotype. The J gene is TRBJ2-7, the V gene TRBV20-1, with D hard to call. Germline-derived CDR1 and CDR2 are DFQATT and SNEGSKA (reference sequence). CDR3 length: 11 amino acids. V was cut by 0 bases and J by 7 bases, with 7 bases left in between. DNA of the CDR3: TGCAGTGCTAGAGATCCCCTGGAGCAGTACTTC. This sequence encodes CSARDPLEQYF.